The 9 T cell receptor beta chains below all came from one sample that was sequenced in a study of beta chain features in type 1 diabetes. All of the isolated RNA was reverse transcribed, so expressed TCRB transcripts were sequenced. The data were produced by immunoSEQ multiplex PCR, yet TCRdb's version contains in-frame clones alone and is incomplete. The data hold about 160,000 clones, with approximately 8.4% observed a single time. Sequences were obtained from central memory CD4+ T cells from blood. These receptors originate from a woman under 30 in good health.

V and J are TRBV9 and TRBJ2-4; a weak D match, TRBD2 (7 bases). CDR1 is SGDLS, CDR2 YYNGEE, per germline. The CDR3 has 15 residues. V gave up 3 bases and J gave up 5 bases, with 15 bases separating them. CDR3 amino acids: CASSGGGGRQNIQYF. DNA of the CDR3: TGTGCCAGCAGCGGGGGAGGGGGACGCCAAAACATTCAGTACTTC.

This clone was observed a few times. V gene TRBV7-2 combines with J gene TRBJ1-6; D gene uncertain. Trimming stripped 4 bases from V and 8 bases from J, with 12 bases between. This CDR3 region has 14 residues. Germline assignment: CDR1 SGHTA and CDR2 FQGNSA. The CDR3 protein is CASSSQLLDSPLHF. CDR3 nucleotide sequence: TGTGCCAGCAGCTCACAGCTTTTGGATTCACCCCTCCACTTT.

The chain couples TRBV4-2 to TRBJ2-3, with 7 bases lining up with TRBD2. CDR3 length: 16 residues. Looked up from germline, CDR1 is LGHNA and CDR2 is YNFKEQ. J gave up 2 bases and V 4 bases, and 9 bases lay outside the gene matches. CDR3 DNA: TGTGCCAGCAGCCTTACCGCGGGGGTAAACACAGATACGCAGTATTTT. Its translation: CASSLTAGVNTDTQYF.

This clone was seen only a few times. The chain employs TRBV5-1 and TRBJ1-3; possibly TRBD1 for D (5 bases). The CDR3 has 15 residues. Trimming shortened V by 3 bases and J by 0 bases, and 10 bases separated the two germline ends. The germline gives CDR1 SGHRS, CDR2 YFSETQ. This chain's CDR3 is CASSSQGRSGNTIYF. The CDR3 nucleotides read TGCGCCAGCAGCTCTCAGGGTCGCTCTGGAAACACCATATATTTT.

This rearrangement joins TRBV10-2 to TRBJ1-3; D not certain. Trimming shortened V by 5 bases and J by 2 bases, and 4 bases separated the two germline ends. This CDR3 has 12 amino acids. Looked up from germline, CDR1 is WSHSY and CDR2 is SAAADI. DNA of the CDR3: TGCGCCAGCAGTCTTACTGGAAACACCATATATTTT. Its translation: CASSLTGNTIYF.

With respect to this clone: This same CDR3 is encoded by further DNA sequences in the sample. The chain links TRBV9 to TRBJ2-3, with a tentative D call TRBD2 (5 bases). The germline V gene has CDR1 SGDLS and CDR2 YYNGEE. V lost 0 bases, J lost 6 bases, and 11 bases lay in between. The CDR3 loop spans 14 amino acids. The CDR3 nucleotides read TGTGCCAGCAGCGTAGGGCTGACTACTGATACGCAGTATTTT. It encodes CASSVGLTTDTQYF.

This clone was detected only a few times. The chain employs TRBV7-2 and TRBJ2-7, with 9 positions matching TRBD2. Germline CDR1 is SGHTA and CDR2 is FQGNSA. The CDR3 runs to 16 residues. The V segment lost 1 base and the J segment 2 bases; nucleotides outside the gene matches: 6. The CDR3 DNA follows: TGTGCCAGCAGCTTAGTAGGCGGGGGGGGCCCCTACGAGCAGTACTTC. Protein: CASSLVGGGGPYEQYF. The variable domain in full, with the rest retrieved from reference TRBV7-2 and TRBJ2-7, is GAGVSQSPSNKVTEKGKDVELRCDPISGHTALYWYRQSLGQGLEFLIYFQGNSAPDKSGLPSDRFSAERTGGSVSTLTIQRTQQEDSAVYLCASSLVGGGGPYEQYFGPGTRLTVT.

DNA of the CDR3: TGTGCCAGCAGCTCTGGGACAGGGACAACCAATGAGCAGTTCTTC. It encodes CASSSGTGTTNEQFF. The V and J genes are TRBV5-5 and TRBJ2-1; 9 nucleotides align to TRBD1. Germline assignment: CDR1 SGHKS and CDR2 YYEKEE (reference sequence). The CDR3 totals 15 residues. J gave up 6 bases and V 3 bases, and 7 bases lay outside the gene matches.

V and J are TRBV30 and TRBJ1-2; TRBD1 matches at 8 bases. The trim removed 2 bases at V and 4 bases at J, leaving 9 bases unmatched. The CDR3 contains 15 residues. The germline gives CDR1 GTSNPN, CDR2 SVGIG (reference sequence). This chain's CDR3 is CAWSHFGQGAYGYTF. The DNA of the CDR3 is TGTGCCTGGAGTCACTTTGGACAGGGCGCCTATGGCTACACCTTC.